The 3 T cell receptor beta chains in this list originate from one sample, sequenced in a study of T cells in Graves' hyperthyroidism and ophthalmopathy (dated by TCRdb to the late 2010s). Receptor libraries were prepared by multiplex PCR. The data were produced on an Illumina HiSeq 2000. TCR beta CDR3 regions were amplified from RNA transcripts. The first round of RT-PCR for the TCR CDR3 was performed with the HTBI primer set and the Qiagen OneStep RT-PCR kit. TCRdb handled the public reads itself, with Q25 trimming in fastp and clone calling in MiXCR, and kept productive beta chains. Each CDR3 protein gets just one entry, which takes the most common genes and DNA from the rows behind it. The table for this sample lists more than 300,000 distinct CDR3 sequences; more than 12% of them were counted only once. The top ten clones comprise 20% of the sample. The sequenced sample consisted of blood. The source of these receptors is a woman aged 25 to 39 with Graves' ophthalmopathy.

This clonotype was recorded many times. CDR3: CASSSLTPQETQYF. DNA of the CDR3: TGTGCCAGCAGCTCTTTGACACCCCAAGAGACCCAGTACTTC. This chain links TRBV27 with TRBJ2-5; D gene uncertain. CDR1 is MNHEY and CDR2 is SMNVEV in the germline V gene (reference sequence). The V gene lost 6 bases and the J gene lost 1 base, with 12 bases spanning the gap. The CDR3 length is 14 residues.

In this sample, this clonotype turned up many times. This chain uses TRBV5-1 with TRBJ2-1; D is undetermined. Germline loops: CDR1 SGHRS, CDR2 YFSETQ. The CDR3 sequence is 15 residues long. Between the trimmed V and J ends, which lost 1 base and 0 bases, there was a span of 8 bases. The CDR3 reads CASSLREYSYNEQFF. The CDR3 DNA reads TGCGCCAGCAGCTTGCGCGAGTACTCCTACAATGAGCAGTTCTTC.

The V call is TRBV5-6, the J call TRBJ2-6, with D maybe TRBD2 (6 bases). The germline V gene has CDR1 SGHDT and CDR2 YYEEEE. Trimming took 4 bases from V and 4 from J, leaving 21 bases between them. The CDR3 consists of 18 residues. CDR3 residues: CASSPAGQARAGANVLTF. The CDR3 DNA is TGTGCCAGCAGCCCTGCGGGGCAGGCCCGGGCGGGGGCCAACGTCCTGACTTTC.